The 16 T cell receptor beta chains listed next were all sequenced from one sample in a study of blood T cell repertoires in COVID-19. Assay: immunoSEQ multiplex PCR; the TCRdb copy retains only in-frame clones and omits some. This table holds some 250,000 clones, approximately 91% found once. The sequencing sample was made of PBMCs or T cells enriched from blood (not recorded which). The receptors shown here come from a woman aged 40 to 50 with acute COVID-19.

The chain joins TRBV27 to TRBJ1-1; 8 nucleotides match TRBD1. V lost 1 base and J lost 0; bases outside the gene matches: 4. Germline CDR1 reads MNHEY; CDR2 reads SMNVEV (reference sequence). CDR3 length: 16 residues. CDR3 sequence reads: CASSLWSGGLNTEAFF. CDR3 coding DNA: TGTGCCAGCAGTTTATGGTCAGGGGGCCTGAACACTGAAGCTTTCTTT.

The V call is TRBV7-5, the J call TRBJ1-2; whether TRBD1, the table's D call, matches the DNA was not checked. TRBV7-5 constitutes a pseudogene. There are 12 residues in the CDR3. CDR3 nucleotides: TGTGTCAGAAGCACGGACAGAAATGGCTACACCTTC. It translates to CVRSTDRNGYTF.

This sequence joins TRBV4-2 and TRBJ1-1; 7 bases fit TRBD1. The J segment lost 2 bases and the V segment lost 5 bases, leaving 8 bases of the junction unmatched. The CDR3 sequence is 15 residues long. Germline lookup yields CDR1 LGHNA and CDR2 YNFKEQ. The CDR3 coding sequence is TGTGCCAGCAGCTTACCGACAGGGCCCAACACTGAAGCTTTCTTT. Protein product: CASSLPTGPNTEAFF.

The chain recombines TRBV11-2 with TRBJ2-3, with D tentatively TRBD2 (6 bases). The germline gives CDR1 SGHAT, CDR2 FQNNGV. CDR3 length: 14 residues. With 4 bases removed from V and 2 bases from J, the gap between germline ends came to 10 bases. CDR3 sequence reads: CASSSEGLTDTQYF. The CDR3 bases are TGTGCCAGCAGCTCCGAGGGACTCACAGATACGCAGTATTTT.

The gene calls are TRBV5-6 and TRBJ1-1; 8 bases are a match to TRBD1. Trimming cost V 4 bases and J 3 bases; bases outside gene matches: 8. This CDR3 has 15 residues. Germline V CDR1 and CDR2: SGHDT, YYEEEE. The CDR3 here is CASSLRTGWDTEAFF. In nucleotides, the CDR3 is TGTGCCAGCAGCCTTCGGACAGGGTGGGACACTGAAGCTTTCTTT.

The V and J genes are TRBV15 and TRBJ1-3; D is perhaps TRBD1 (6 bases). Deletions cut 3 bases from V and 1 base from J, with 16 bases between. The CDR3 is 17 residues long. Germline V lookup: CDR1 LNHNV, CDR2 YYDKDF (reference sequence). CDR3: CATSRTRDILSGNTIYF. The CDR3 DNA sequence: TGTGCCACCAGCAGGACCCGGGACATCCTATCTGGAAACACCATATATTTT.

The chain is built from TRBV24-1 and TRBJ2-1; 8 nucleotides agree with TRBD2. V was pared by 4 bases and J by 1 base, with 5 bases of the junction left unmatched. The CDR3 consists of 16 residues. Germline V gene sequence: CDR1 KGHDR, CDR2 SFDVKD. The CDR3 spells CATSDLSGTSYNEQFF. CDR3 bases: TGTGCCACCAGTGACCTTAGCGGGACTTCCTACAATGAGCAGTTCTTC.

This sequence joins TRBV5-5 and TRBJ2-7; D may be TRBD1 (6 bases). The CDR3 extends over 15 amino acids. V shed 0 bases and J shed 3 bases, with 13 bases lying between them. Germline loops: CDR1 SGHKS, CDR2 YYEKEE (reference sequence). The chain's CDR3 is CASSLGGQGNYEQYF. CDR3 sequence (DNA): TGTGCCAGCAGCTTGGGGGGGCAGGGCAACTACGAGCAGTACTTC.

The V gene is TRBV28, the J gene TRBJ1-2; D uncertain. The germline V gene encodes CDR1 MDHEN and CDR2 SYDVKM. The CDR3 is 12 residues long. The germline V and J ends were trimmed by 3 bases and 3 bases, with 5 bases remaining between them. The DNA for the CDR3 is TGTGCCAGCAGTTTTCGGGACTATGGCTACACCTTC. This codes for CASSFRDYGYTF.

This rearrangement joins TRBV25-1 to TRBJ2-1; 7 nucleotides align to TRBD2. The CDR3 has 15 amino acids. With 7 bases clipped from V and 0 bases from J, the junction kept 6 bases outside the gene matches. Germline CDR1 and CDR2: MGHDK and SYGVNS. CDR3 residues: CASKTGGCSYNEQFF. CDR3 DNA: TGTGCCAGCAAGACGGGGGGATGCTCCTACAATGAGCAGTTCTTC. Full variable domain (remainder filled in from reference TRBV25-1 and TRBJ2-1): EADIYQTPRYLVIGTGKKITLECSQTMGHDKMYWYQQDPGMELHLIHYSYGVNSTEKGDLSSESTVSRIRTEHFPLTLESARPSHTSQYLCASKTGGCSYNEQFFGPGTRLTVL.

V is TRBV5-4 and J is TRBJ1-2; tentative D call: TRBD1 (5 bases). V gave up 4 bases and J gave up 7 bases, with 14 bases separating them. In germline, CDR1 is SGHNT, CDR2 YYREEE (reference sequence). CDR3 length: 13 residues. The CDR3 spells CASSLTGSGGYTF. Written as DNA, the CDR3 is TGTGCCAGCAGCCTAACAGGTTCTGGTGGCTACACCTTC.

The CDR3 DNA is TGTGCCACCAGTAACGGGGGGACGAATGAGCAGTTCTTC. Protein product: CATSNGGTNEQFF. The chain carries TRBV24-1 and TRBJ2-1, with 7 bases matching TRBD2. V gave up 6 bases and J gave up 7 bases; unmatched junction bases: 5. The CDR3 sequence is 13 residues long. CDR1 and CDR2 (germline): KGHDR, SFDVKD.

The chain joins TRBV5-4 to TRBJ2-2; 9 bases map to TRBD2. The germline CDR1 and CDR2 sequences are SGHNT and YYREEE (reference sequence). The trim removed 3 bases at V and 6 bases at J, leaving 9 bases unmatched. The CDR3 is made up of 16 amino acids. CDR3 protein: CASSSLAGTGAGELFF. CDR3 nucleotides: TGTGCCAGCAGCTCTCTAGCGGGAACTGGAGCCGGGGAGCTGTTTTTT.

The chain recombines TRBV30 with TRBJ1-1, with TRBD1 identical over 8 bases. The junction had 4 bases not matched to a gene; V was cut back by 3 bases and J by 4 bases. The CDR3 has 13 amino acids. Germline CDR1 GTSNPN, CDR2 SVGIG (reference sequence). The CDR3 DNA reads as TGTGCCTGGAGAGGACAGGGATCCACTGAAGCTTTCTTT. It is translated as CAWRGQGSTEAFF.

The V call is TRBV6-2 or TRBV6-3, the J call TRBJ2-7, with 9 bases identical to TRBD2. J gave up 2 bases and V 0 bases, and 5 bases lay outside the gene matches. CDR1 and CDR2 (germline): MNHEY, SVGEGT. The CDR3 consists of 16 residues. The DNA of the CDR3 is TGTGCCAGCAGTTACTCGAAGGAGCGGGGGGCCTACGAGCAGTACTTC. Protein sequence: CASSYSKERGAYEQYF.

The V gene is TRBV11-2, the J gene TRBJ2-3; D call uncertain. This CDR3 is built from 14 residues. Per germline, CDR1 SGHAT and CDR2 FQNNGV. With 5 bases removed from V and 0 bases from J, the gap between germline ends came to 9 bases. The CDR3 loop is CASSRTLSTDTQYF. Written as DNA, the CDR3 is TGTGCCAGCAGCCGCACACTAAGCACAGATACGCAGTATTTT.